Sequencing of this T cell receptor (beta chain) was carried out in a study of PD-1 blockade in classical Hodgkin lymphoma. No patient escaped relapse after autologous stem cell transplantation, and brentuximab vedotin exposure varied. TCRdb's copy holds only in-frame clones and misses some; the assay was immunoSEQ multiplex PCR. The table records tens of thousands of clones, 93% of them present only once. This CDR3 spans 13 amino acids. CDR1 MNHEY and CDR2 SMNVEV come from the germline V gene (reference sequence). V dropped 5 bases and J dropped 5; count of bases not matched to a gene: 3. The chain has TRBV27 and TRBJ2-4, with 7 bases fitting TRBD2. Sequenced here: peripheral blood mononuclear cells (PBMCs), sampled at baseline. The receptor was derived from a human donor with classical Hodgkin lymphoma. The CDR3 protein is CASSGGRENIQYF. The CDR3 DNA reads TGTGCCAGCAGTGGGGGGAGGGAAAACATTCAGTACTTC.